One and the same sample provided the 29 T cell receptor beta chains below, sequenced in a study of identical twins. MiXCR, applied by TCRdb to the 5' RACE reads, yields one record per CDR3 protein. The sample lists about 810,000 distinct CDR3 sequences, 9% to 15% occurring once. The sample was also reused in another study, on yellow fever vaccine responses in identical twins.

Material: PBMCs. The receptor source for this set is a woman aged 18-29 years in good health.

The V and J genes are TRBV5-1 and TRBJ2-1; maybe TRBD2 (6 bases). This CDR3 spans 17 amino acids. Trimming took 1 base from V and 4 from J, leaving 18 bases between them. CDR1 and CDR2 (germline): SGHRS, YFSETQ. CDR3: CASSLSSGQLRYNEQFF. The CDR3 nucleotides read TGCGCCAGCAGCTTGAGTAGCGGCCAACTGAGATACAATGAGCAGTTCTTC.

This clonotype was picked up a small number of times. V usage is TRBV7-9 and J usage is TRBJ2-7; D gene unclear. Germline CDR1 and CDR2: SEHNR and FQNEAQ (reference sequence). The length of the CDR3 is 13 residues. V was shortened by 4 bases and J by 6 bases, with 13 bases between the two germline ends. DNA for the CDR3: TGTGCCAGCAGCTATTCGAATGTCGCCGAGCAGTACGTC. This sequence encodes CASSYSNVAEQYV.

In this sample, this clonotype turned up a few times. The chain carries TRBV12-3 or TRBV12-4 and TRBJ2-7; TRBD2 matches at 13 bases. CDR3 size: 15 residues. The V segment lost 6 bases and the J segment 2 bases; nucleotides outside the gene matches: 4. The CDR3 protein is CASSRGTSGTYEQYF. In DNA, the CDR3 is TGTGCCAGCAGCCGCGGGACTAGCGGGACCTACGAGCAGTACTTC.

This clonotype turned up a few times. This rearrangement joins TRBV12-3 or TRBV12-4 to TRBJ2-3, with D possibly matching TRBD2 (6 bases). Trimming took 8 bases from V and 2 from J, leaving 14 bases between them. There are 14 residues in the CDR3. This CDR3 reads CASESSGYTDTQYF. CDR3 DNA: TGTGCCAGCGAGAGTAGCGGTTACACAGATACGCAGTATTTT.

The chain employs TRBV20-1 and TRBJ2-1, with D perhaps given as TRBD1 or TRBD2 (6 bases each). The CDR3 sequence is 14 residues long. CDR1 and CDR2 from the germline V gene are DFQATT and SNEGSKA (reference sequence). Trimming removed 0 bases from V and 4 bases from J, with 10 bases in between. Here the CDR3 reads CSARDGGGYNEQFF. The CDR3 DNA sequence: TGCAGTGCTAGAGATGGAGGGGGTTACAATGAGCAGTTCTTC.

The rearrangement joins TRBV12-3 or TRBV12-4 to TRBJ2-7; 10 bases are a match to TRBD2. V was pared by 3 bases and J by 3 bases, with 5 bases of the junction left unmatched. The CDR3 has 15 amino acids. The CDR3: CASSLRSGGYYEQYF. In nucleotides, the CDR3 is TGTGCCAGCAGTTTGCGTAGCGGGGGGTACTACGAGCAGTACTTC.

The table lists this clonotype with many counts. The genes are TRBV12-3 or TRBV12-4 and TRBJ1-4; D remains unclear. V was pared by 6 bases and J by 7 bases, with 18 bases between. There are 15 residues in the CDR3. CDR3 nucleotides: TGTGCCAGCAGCTCCCGCCGCTCTGGTGGTGAAAAACTGTTTTTT. Protein product: CASSSRRSGGEKLFF.

This clonotype was counted ten times or more. The chain employs TRBV14 and TRBJ2-2; no definite D call. Trimming removed 1 base at V and 7 bases at J, with 4 bases between. CDR1 and CDR2 (germline): SGHDN, FVKESK. The CDR3 length is 12 residues. CDR3 bases: TGTGCCAGCAGCCAAGTCGTCGGGGAGCTGTTTTTT. This sequence encodes CASSQVVGELFF.

In its sample, this clonotype was seen a few times. The gene calls are TRBV4-1 and TRBJ2-1; the match to TRBD2 covers 14 bases. Trimming removed 4 bases from V and 8 bases from J; junction bases left unmatched: 16. CDR1 is MGHRA and CDR2 is YSYEKL in the germline V gene. The CDR3 is 19 amino acids. CDR3 protein: CASSPLRSTSGGAGDEQFF. The CDR3, as DNA: TGCGCCAGCAGCCCGCTCCGGTCGACTAGCGGGGGGGCCGGGGATGAGCAGTTCTTC.

V gene TRBV19 combines with J gene TRBJ2-1; no firm D call. This CDR3 is 11 amino acids long. CDR1 and CDR2 (germline): LNHDA, SQIVND (reference sequence). Trimming stripped 7 bases from V and 9 bases from J, with 10 bases between. DNA of the CDR3: TGTGCCAGTAAAGTAGGCGGTGAGCAGTTCTTC. Protein: CASKVGGEQFF. Combining the CDR3 with reference TRBV19 and TRBJ2-1 gives the whole variable domain DGGITQSPKYLFRKEGQNVTLSCEQNLNHDAMYWYRQDPGQGLRLIYYSQIVNDFQKGDIAEGYSVSREKKESFPLTVTSAQKNPTAFYLCASKVGGEQFFGPGTRLTVL.

The table lists this clonotype with many counts. The chain recombines TRBV27 with TRBJ1-4; 10 positions match TRBD1. V lost 0 bases and J lost 8; bases outside the gene matches: 3. Germline CDR1 and CDR2: MNHEY and SMNVEV (reference sequence). The CDR3 is made up of 15 amino acids. CDR3: CASSLSGTGAEKLFF. In nucleotides, the CDR3 is TGTGCCAGCAGTTTATCGGGGACAGGGGCGGAAAAACTGTTTTTT.

The rearrangement joins TRBV28 to TRBJ2-3, with TRBD1 identical over 9 bases. CDR3 length equals 15 residues. Losses at the gene ends were 4 bases for V and 4 bases for J; bases not matched to a gene: 6. Germline CDR1 is MDHEN and CDR2 is SYDVKM. The CDR3 spells CASSSPGQGADTQYF. In DNA form, the CDR3 reads TGTGCCAGCAGTTCTCCGGGACAGGGTGCAGATACGCAGTATTTT. Complete variable domain (other parts from reference TRBV28 and TRBJ2-3): DVKVTQSSRYLVKRTGEKVFLECVQDMDHENMFWYRQDPGLGLRLIYFSYDVKMKEKGDIPEGYSVSREKKERFSLILESASTNQTSMYLCASSSPGQGADTQYFGPGTRLTVL.

V usage is TRBV28 and J usage is TRBJ2-2; D is possibly TRBD1 or TRBD2 (7 bases each). The length of the CDR3 is 15 residues. The V end lost 8 bases, the J end lost 0 bases, and 13 bases lay between the germline ends. In germline, CDR1 is MDHEN, CDR2 SYDVKM. The CDR3 spells CASHSGGANTGELFF. The CDR3 DNA is TGTGCCAGCCATTCAGGGGGGGCGAACACCGGGGAGCTGTTTTTT.

The DNA for the CDR3 is TGTGCCAGCAAGGGCCGTAGCGGGAGTCTTGCAGAGACCCAGTACTTC. It specifies CASKGRSGSLAETQYF. The chain is built from TRBV28 and TRBJ2-5; 9 positions agree with TRBD2. Trimming removed 7 bases from V and 4 bases from J; junction bases left unmatched: 13. The CDR3 extends over 16 amino acids. Per the germline V gene, CDR1 is MDHEN and CDR2 is SYDVKM.

The J gene is TRBJ2-3, the V gene TRBV9, with TRBD2 matching over 8 bases. With 2 bases clipped from V and 1 base from J, the junction kept 9 bases outside the gene matches. Germline CDR1 SGDLS, CDR2 YYNGEE. This CDR3 comprises 17 residues. Here the CDR3 reads CASSVQESGSGTDTQYF. In DNA form, the CDR3 reads TGTGCCAGCAGCGTCCAAGAGAGCGGGAGTGGCACAGATACGCAGTATTTT.

This rearrangement joins TRBV7-9 to TRBJ2-7; 9 nucleotides align to TRBD1. J gave up 7 bases and V 3 bases, and 7 bases lay outside the gene matches. Germline V gives CDR1 SEHNR, CDR2 FQNEAQ (reference sequence). The CDR3 is 14 amino acids. CDR3 coding DNA: TGTGCCAGCAGCTTGGCGACAGGGGGGAGGGAGCAGTACTTC. It codes for CASSLATGGREQYF.

This clonotype appeared a few times. In DNA, the CDR3 is TGTGCCAGCAGCCAGGAGACTAGTACCTACGAGCAGTACTTC. It specifies CASSQETSTYEQYF. This sequence joins TRBV4-2 and TRBJ2-7; possible D gene TRBD2, 6 bases. Deletions cut 3 bases from V and 2 bases from J, with 11 bases between. This CDR3 is 14 amino acids long. CDR1 and CDR2 (germline): LGHNA, YNFKEQ.

This clonotype has only a few counts. V usage is TRBV7-9 and J usage is TRBJ2-1; tentatively, D is TRBD1 (6 bases). The V and J ends lost 4 bases and 5 bases respectively, with 12 bases between them. Germline V gene lookup returns CDR1 SEHNR and CDR2 FQNEAQ (reference sequence). The CDR3 covers 14 residues. CDR3 bases: TGTGCCAGCAGCTCTTCAGGGGCTCACAATGAGCAGTTCTTC. It specifies CASSSSGAHNEQFF.

In this sample, this clonotype turned up a few times. The chain has TRBV24-1 and TRBJ2-1, with TRBD1 matching 9 bases. V lost 2 bases and J lost 1; bases outside the gene matches: 11. The CDR3 contains 19 residues. CDR1 and CDR2 (germline): KGHDR, SFDVKD. The CDR3 sequence: CATSDWGTGGEVSYNEQFF. As DNA, the CDR3 is TGTGCCACCAGTGATTGGGGCACAGGGGGCGAAGTATCCTACAATGAGCAGTTCTTC.

The V gene is TRBV5-1, the J gene TRBJ2-3; 8 bases align to TRBD2. Per the germline V gene, CDR1 is SGHRS and CDR2 is YFSETQ. V gave up 2 bases and J gave up 6 bases; unmatched junction bases: 11. This CDR3 spans 16 amino acids. The CDR3 bases are TGCGCCAGCAGCTTTGGAGCGGGGGCGCCTGGGGATACGCAGTATTTT. This encodes CASSFGAGAPGDTQYF.

The chain recombines TRBV6-5 with TRBJ2-3; no reliable D call. The CDR3 runs 15 residues. V was shortened by 0 bases and J by 6 bases, with 13 bases between the two germline ends. CDR1 is MNHEY, CDR2 SVGAGI, per germline. Here the CDR3 DNA reads TGTGCCAGCAGTTACTCGGCTTTGGGCGCGGATACGCAGTATTTT. It codes for CASSYSALGADTQYF.

The chain uses TRBV11-3 and TRBJ2-1; no clear D. V was shortened by 5 bases and J by 8 bases, with 19 bases between the two germline ends. CDR1 is SGHNT and CDR2 is YENEEA in the germline V gene. The CDR3 has 15 amino acids. The CDR3 bases are TGTGCCAGCAGCGTTGGTGGGTCCCCTTCCGATGAGCAGTTCTTC. Protein sequence: CASSVGGSPSDEQFF.

This clonotype was seen more than once but under ten times. The rearrangement links TRBV20-1 to TRBJ2-7; D unresolved. This CDR3 contains 12 residues. V was pared by 3 bases and J by 3 bases, with 9 bases between. Germline CDR1 and CDR2: DFQATT and SNEGSKA (reference sequence). CDR3 residues: CSAREFIYEQYV. In DNA, the CDR3 is TGCAGTGCTAGGGAATTTATCTACGAGCAGTACGTC.

The V call is TRBV20-1, the J call TRBJ1-4; D unresolved. Trimming took 6 bases from V and 7 from J, leaving 15 bases between them. Germline V gives CDR1 DFQATT, CDR2 SNEGSKA (reference sequence). The CDR3 length is 13 residues. The CDR3 is CSAKVSNREKLFF. The CDR3 DNA sequence: TGCAGTGCGAAAGTAAGCAACCGTGAAAAACTGTTTTTT.

V usage is TRBV20-1 and J usage is TRBJ2-5; 14 bases align to TRBD2. This CDR3 has 16 amino acids. Looked up from germline, CDR1 is DFQATT and CDR2 is SNEGSKA (reference sequence). V dropped 5 bases and J dropped 5; count of bases not matched to a gene: 10. This chain's CDR3 is CSASRTSGGLWETQYF. The CDR3 DNA reads as TGCAGTGCTTCTCGGACTAGCGGGGGGCTCTGGGAGACCCAGTACTTC.

This clonotype was seen a few times. This chain joins TRBV5-1 and TRBJ2-3; 7 bases are shared with TRBD1. With 3 bases clipped from V and 0 bases from J, the junction kept 4 bases outside the gene matches. The CDR3 length is 15 residues. Germline loops: CDR1 SGHRS, CDR2 YFSETQ. The CDR3 loop reads CASSWGQTSTDTQYF. CDR3 bases: TGCGCCAGCAGCTGGGGACAGACCAGCACAGATACGCAGTATTTT.

The chain links TRBV2 to TRBJ1-6; D remains ambiguous. The germline V gene has CDR1 SNHLY and CDR2 FYNNEI. The CDR3 runs 14 residues. The V and J ends lost 4 bases and 7 bases respectively, with 11 bases between them. This CDR3 is CASSVASGNSPLHF. CDR3 DNA: TGTGCCAGCAGTGTGGCAAGCGGGAATTCACCCCTCCACTTT.

In this sample, this clonotype turned up a few times. This sequence joins TRBV3-1 and TRBJ2-1, with D perhaps assigned TRBD1 or TRBD2 (6 bases each). The V gene lost 5 bases and the J gene lost 0 bases, with 14 bases spanning the gap. CDR1 and CDR2 from the germline V gene are LGHDT and YNNKEL (reference sequence). This CDR3 is 16 amino acids long. This CDR3 reads CASSSRGGGSYNEQFF. In DNA, the CDR3 is TGTGCCAGCAGCAGCCGAGGGGGAGGCTCCTACAATGAGCAGTTCTTC.

This clonotype was detected only a few times. The rearrangement joins TRBV20-1 to TRBJ1-6; 7 nucleotides line up with TRBD1. Germline V gives CDR1 DFQATT, CDR2 SNEGSKA (reference sequence). The CDR3 sequence is 14 residues long. The trim removed 1 base at V and 7 bases at J, leaving 4 bases unmatched. DNA of the CDR3: TGCAGTGCTAGAGCCGGGACAGCAAATTCACCCCTCCACTTT. It codes for CSARAGTANSPLHF.